This TCR beta chain was recovered during a study of somatic mutations in cytotoxic T cells in rheumatoid arthritis (dated by TCRdb to about 2017). Broadly, across the study: Right after diagnosis and prior to the start of any treatment, 30 to 35 ml EDTA of peripheral blood was drawn from patients. Some V beta antibody-stained T-cell populations were flow-sorted on a FACSAria II or Sony SH800 at nearly 100% purity, and sorted V beta1+ cells also underwent TCRB sequencing. To characterize clonality, the study used TCRB deep sequencing while asking whether somatic mutations are carried by expanded CD8+ T-cell clones in newly diagnosed, untreated rheumatoid arthritis. TCRB deep sequencing covered over 55 patients with rheumatoid arthritis along with around 22 healthy controls. Median age was essentially the same in the patient group and the control group.

Positive magnetic bead selection on an AutoMACS was used to isolate CD4+ and CD8+ cells, with flow cytometry used to check purity. Initial screening for clonal expansions relied on flow cytometry with a TCR V beta antibody panel, after which sorted CD8+ fractions underwent TCRB deep sequencing for characterization. Peripheral blood mononuclear cells were obtained using density gradient separation with Ficoll-Paque PLUS. Nucleospin Tissue or Tissue XS kits were used to extract DNA from CD4-enriched, CD8-enriched or PBMC samples, and a Qubit 2.0 fluorometer was used for quantification. According to the germline V gene, CDR1 reads SGHRS and CDR2 reads YFSETQ. The CDR3 goes from the cysteine to the phenylalanine over 14 residues. The CDR3 DNA has 42 bases and is translated from base 1. Trimming takes 4 bases from V and 1 base from J, and the germline ends sit 11 bases apart. TCRB CDR3 sequencing used the immunoSEQ assay on genomic DNA. The study's own analysis went as follows. Patient CD8+ clones larger than 1% were compared against published virus-specific TCRB sequences, and only a few matched. Nothing other than productive TCRB rearrangements was included in the analyses. Clonality was calculated as a Shannon entropy-based productive clonality index, and a clone was defined by a unique TCRB CDR3 sequence. Repertoire overlap between two samples was calculated from the template counts of each clone relative to total templates per sample. V-gene usage measured by flow cytometry correlated with TCRB sequencing V-gene usage, with a Spearman r of 0.6 to 0.75. The table comes from immuneACCESS by way of TCRdb, which keeps in-frame sequences with V and J called. Part of the clones is missing from these tables; in studies checked, under half for an unresolved V gene and the rest for unknown reasons. The D gene and trimming were derived from the DNA, and the V and J assignments and clone size from that table. The sample yields some 18,000 clones; 80% were counted once. 28% of the sample rests with the top ten.

General findings and caveats noted by the study authors: The antigen targets of the expanded CD8+ clones were unknown, and absence from virus-specific databases did not rule out viral specificity. CD8+ clonality increased with age in patients (Spearman r ≈ 0.49) but not in healthy controls. In about an eighth of the roughly 65 patients, more than 20% of CD8+ cells belonged to the largest CD8+ clone, while several identical CD8+ TCRB sequences were shared between blood and synovial fluid. There was no significant difference in CD8+ T-cell clonality between rheumatoid arthritis patients and age-matched healthy controls. The finding that TRBV07 was slightly underrepresented in patients was left unadjusted for multiple comparisons.

Comments on this clone: What this receptor recognizes is not known. Within one base of it there is no much larger clone, and no base qualities were kept.

In this chain, TRBV5-1 is recombined with TRBJ1-1, with the D segment identity uncertain. The specimen sequenced was CD8+ T cells sorted from blood. This TCR came from an adult with rheumatoid arthritis. The CDR3 loop reads CASSTSVANTEAFF. The DNA sequence is given as TGCGCCAGCAGCACTAGTGTGGCGAACACTGAAGCTTTCTTT.